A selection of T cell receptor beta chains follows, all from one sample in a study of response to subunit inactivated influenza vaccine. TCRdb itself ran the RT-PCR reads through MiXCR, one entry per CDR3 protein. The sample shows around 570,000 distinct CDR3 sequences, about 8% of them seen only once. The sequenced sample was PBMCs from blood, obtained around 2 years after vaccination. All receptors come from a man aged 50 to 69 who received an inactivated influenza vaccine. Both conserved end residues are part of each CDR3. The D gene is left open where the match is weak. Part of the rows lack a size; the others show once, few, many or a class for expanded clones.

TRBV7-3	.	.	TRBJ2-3	TGTGCCAGCAGCTTAATAGGGGGGTTAAGCACAGATACGCAGTATTTT	CASSLIGGLSTDTQYF
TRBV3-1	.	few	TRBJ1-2	TGTGCCAGCAGCCAAGATGGGGCCCGCGGCTACACCTTC	CASSQDGARGYTF
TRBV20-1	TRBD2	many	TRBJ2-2	TGCAGTGCAACGGGACTAGCGGGGGCCGGGGAGCTGTTTTTT	CSATGLAGAGELFF
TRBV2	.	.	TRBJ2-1	TGTGCCAGCAGTTCAGGGAGGTTGAGCAATGAGCAGTTCTTC	CASSSGRLSNEQFF
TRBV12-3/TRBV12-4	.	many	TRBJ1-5	TGTGCCAGCAGACGGGGGGATCAGCCCCAGCATTTT	CASRRGDQPQHF
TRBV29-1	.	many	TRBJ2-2	TGCAGCGTTGCCCGAGACAGCCAACTGAACACCGGGGAGCTGTTTTTT	CSVARDSQLNTGELFF
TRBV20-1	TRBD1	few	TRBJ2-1	TGCAGTGCCGGAGGGACAGGGCTTATCAATGAGCAGTTCTTC	CSAGGTGLINEQFF
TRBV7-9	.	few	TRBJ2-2	TGTGCCAGCATGGAGGGGGGGTCGACCGGGGAGCTGTTTTTT	CASMEGGSTGELFF
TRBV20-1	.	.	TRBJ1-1	TGCAGTGCTAGCCGGGGATACACTGAAGCTTTCTTT	CSASRGYTEAFF
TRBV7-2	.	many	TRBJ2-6	TGTGCCAGCAGCTTTGGGGCTGGGGCCAACGTCCTGACTTTC	CASSFGAGANVLTF
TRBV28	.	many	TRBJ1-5	TGTGCCAGCAACCCCACCAATAGCAATCAGCCCCAGCATTTT	CASNPTNSNQPQHF
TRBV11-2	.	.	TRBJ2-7	TGTGCCAGCAGCTTAGGAGTTGGGGATGAGCAGTACTTC	CASSLGVGDEQYF
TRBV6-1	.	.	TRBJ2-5	TGTGCCAGCAGCACGGGGAGGGGGCTAAGGGAGACCCAGTACTTC	CASSTGRGLRETQYF
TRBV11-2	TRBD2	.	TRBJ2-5	TGTGCCAGCAGTAGAATGAGCGGGGAGGGGACCCAGTACTTC	CASSRMSGEGTQYF
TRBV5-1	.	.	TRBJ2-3	TGCGCCAGCAGCTCGCTCTTAGTAGGCGTGAGCACAGATACGCAGTATTTT	CASSSLLVGVSTDTQYF
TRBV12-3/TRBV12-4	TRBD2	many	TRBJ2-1	TGTGCCAGTTCTTCCCCACCGACTAGCGGGAATTTGTTCTTC	CASSSPPTSGNLFF
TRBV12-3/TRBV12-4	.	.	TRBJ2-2	TGTGCCAGCAGACGCGACTTCCCCGGCACCGGGGAGCTGTTTTTT	CASRRDFPGTGELFF
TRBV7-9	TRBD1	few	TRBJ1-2	TGTGCCAGCAGCTTAGCGGACAGGACAGGCTACACCTTC	CASSLADRTGYTF
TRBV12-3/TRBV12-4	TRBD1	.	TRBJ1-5	TGTGCCAGCAGACCCACAGGGGGGGGTCAGCCCCAGCATTTT	CASRPTGGGQPQHF
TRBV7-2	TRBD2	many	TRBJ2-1	TGTGCCAGCAGCGTGTCTAGCGGGATCCACAATGAGCAGTTCTTC	CASSVSSGIHNEQFF
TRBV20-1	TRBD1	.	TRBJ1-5	TGCAGTGCGGGACAGGGACCTTATCAGCCCCAGCATTTT	CSAGQGPYQPQHF
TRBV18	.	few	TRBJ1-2	TGTGCCAGCTCAAAGGGGGAAGGAGGCTACACCTTC	CASSKGEGGYTF
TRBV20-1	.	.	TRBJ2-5	TGCAGTGCTAGAGCCCGGACGGGGGAGACCCAGTACTTC	CSARARTGETQYF
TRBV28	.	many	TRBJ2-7	TGTGCCAGCAGTCTTGGGACGTGGGATGGGTACGAGCAGTACTTC	CASSLGTWDGYEQYF
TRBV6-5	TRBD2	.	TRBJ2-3	TGTGCCAGCAGCTACCGGACTAGCGGGGGTCCGGGGGATACGCAGTATTTT	CASSYRTSGGPGDTQYF
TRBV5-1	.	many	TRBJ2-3	TGCGCCAGCAGCTTGGAGGGGGGTTCAGGCACAGATACGCAGTATTTT	CASSLEGGSGTDTQYF
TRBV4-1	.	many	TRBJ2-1	TGCGCCAGCAGCCAAAGGGACTACAATGAGCAGTTCTTC	CASSQRDYNEQFF
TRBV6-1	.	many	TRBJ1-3	TGTGCCAGCAGTGCCTACGACAGTCACTCTGGAAACACCATATATTTT	CASSAYDSHSGNTIYF
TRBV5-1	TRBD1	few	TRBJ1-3	TGCGCCAGCAGCATTGGACAGGGAGGGTCCGGAAACACCATATATTTT	CASSIGQGGSGNTIYF
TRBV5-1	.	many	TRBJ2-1	TGCGCCAGCAGCTTGGCGTGGGGCAGCTCCTACAATGAGCAGTTCTTC	CASSLAWGSSYNEQFF
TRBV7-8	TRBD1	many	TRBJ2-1	TGTGCCAGCAGCCGGGACAGGGGGAATGAGCAGTTCTTC	CASSRDRGNEQFF
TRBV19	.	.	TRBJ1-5	TGTGCCAGTAGTAGCTCAGGGGTAGTAGTCGGAGGGCCCCAGCATTTT	CASSSSGVVVGGPQHF
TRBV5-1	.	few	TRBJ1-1	TGCGCCAGCACCCAAGGGGCGGGCTGGGCCACTGAAGCTTTCTTT	CASTQGAGWATEAFF
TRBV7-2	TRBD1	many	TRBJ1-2	TGTGCCAGCAGCTCCAAAGGGACAGAGTACGATGGCTACACCTTC	CASSSKGTEYDGYTF
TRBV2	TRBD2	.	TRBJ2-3	TGTGCCAGCAGCGCGGGAGAGGGCTGGGATACGCAGTATTTT	CASSAGEGWDTQYF
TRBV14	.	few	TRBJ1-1	TGTGCCAGCAGGCCCGGGGCCCCGAGCGGGAACACTGAAGCTTTCTTT	CASRPGAPSGNTEAFF
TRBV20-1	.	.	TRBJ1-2	TGCAGTGCTAGATCTATCGGGCAGGGAAACTATGGCTACACCTTC	CSARSIGQGNYGYTF
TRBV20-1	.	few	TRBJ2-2	TGCAGTGCGGAGGATTACACCGGGGAGCTGTTTTTT	CSAEDYTGELFF
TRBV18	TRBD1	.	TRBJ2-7	TGTGCCAGCTCACCCTGGACAGGGGTTGCTTACTACGAGCAGTACTTC	CASSPWTGVAYYEQYF
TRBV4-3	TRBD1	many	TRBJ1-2	TGCGCCAGCAGCCAAGACAGGGGGGGAGGCTACACCTTC	CASSQDRGGGYTF